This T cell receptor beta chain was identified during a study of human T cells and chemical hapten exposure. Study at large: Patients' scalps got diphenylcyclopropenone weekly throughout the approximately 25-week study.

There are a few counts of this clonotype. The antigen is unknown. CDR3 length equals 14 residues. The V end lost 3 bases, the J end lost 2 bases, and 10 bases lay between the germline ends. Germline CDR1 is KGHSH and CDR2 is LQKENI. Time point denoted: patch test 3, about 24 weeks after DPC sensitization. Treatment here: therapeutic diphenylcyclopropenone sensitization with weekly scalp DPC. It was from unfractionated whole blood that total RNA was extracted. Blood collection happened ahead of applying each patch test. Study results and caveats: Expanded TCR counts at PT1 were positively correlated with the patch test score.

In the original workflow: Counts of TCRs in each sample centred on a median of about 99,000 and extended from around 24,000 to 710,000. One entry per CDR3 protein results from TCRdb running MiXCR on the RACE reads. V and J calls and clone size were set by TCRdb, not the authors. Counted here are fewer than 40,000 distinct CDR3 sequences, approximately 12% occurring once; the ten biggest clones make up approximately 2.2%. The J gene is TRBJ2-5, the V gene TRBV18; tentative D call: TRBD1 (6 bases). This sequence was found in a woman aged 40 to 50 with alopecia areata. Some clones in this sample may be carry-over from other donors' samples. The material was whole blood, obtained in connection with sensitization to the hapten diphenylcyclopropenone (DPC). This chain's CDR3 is CASSPNGQQETQYF. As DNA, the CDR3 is TGTGCCAGCTCACCTAACGGACAGCAAGAGACCCAGTACTTC. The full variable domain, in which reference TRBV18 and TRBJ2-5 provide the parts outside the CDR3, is NAGVMQNPRHLVRRRGQEARLRCSPMKGHSHVYWYRQLPEEGLKFMVYLQKENIIDESGMPKERFSAEFPKEGPSILRIQQVVRGDSAAYFCASSPNGQQETQYFGPGTRLLVL.